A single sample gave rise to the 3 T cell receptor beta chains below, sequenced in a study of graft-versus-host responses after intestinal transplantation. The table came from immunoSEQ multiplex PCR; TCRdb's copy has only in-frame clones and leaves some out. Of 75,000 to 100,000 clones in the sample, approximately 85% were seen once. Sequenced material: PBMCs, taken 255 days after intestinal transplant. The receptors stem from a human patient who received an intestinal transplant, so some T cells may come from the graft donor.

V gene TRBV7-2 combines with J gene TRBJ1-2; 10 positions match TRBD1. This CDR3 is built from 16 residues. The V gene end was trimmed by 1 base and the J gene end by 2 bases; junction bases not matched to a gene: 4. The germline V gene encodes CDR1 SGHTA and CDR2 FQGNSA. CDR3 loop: CASSLVGTGVNYGYTF. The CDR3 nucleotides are TGTGCCAGCAGCTTAGTTGGGACAGGGGTAAACTATGGCTACACCTTC.

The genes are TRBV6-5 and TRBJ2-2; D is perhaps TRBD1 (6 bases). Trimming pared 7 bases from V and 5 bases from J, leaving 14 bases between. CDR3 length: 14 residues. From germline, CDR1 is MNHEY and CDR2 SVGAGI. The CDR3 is CASNPRGETGELFF. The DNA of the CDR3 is TGTGCCAGCAATCCCAGGGGTGAGACCGGGGAGCTGTTTTTT.

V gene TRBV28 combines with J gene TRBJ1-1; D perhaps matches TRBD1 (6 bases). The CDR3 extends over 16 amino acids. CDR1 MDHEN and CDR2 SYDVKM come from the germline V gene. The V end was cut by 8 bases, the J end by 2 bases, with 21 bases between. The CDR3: CASQSPIGQLNTEAFF. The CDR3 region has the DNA TGTGCCAGCCAATCCCCAATTGGACAGCTAAACACTGAAGCTTTCTTT. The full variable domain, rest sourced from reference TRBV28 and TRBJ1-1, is DVKVTQSSRYLVKRTGEKVFLECVQDMDHENMFWYRQDPGLGLRLIYFSYDVKMKEKGDIPEGYSVSREKKERFSLILESASTNQTSMYLCASQSPIGQLNTEAFFGQGTRLTVV.